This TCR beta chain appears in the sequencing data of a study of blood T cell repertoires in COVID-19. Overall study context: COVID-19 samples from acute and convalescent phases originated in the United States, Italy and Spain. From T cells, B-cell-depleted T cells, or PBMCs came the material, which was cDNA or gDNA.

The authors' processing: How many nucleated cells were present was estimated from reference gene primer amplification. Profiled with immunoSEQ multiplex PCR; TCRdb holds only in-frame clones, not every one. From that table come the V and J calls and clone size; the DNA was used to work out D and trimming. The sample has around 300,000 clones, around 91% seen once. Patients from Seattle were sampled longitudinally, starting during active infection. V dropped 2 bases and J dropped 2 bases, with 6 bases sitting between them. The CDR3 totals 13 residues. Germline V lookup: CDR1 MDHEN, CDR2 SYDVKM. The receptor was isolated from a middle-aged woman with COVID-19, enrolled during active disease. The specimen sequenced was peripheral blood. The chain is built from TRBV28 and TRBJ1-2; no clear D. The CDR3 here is CASSLNTNYGYTF. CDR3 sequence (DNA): TGTGCCAGCAGTTTAAACACGAACTATGGCTACACCTTC.